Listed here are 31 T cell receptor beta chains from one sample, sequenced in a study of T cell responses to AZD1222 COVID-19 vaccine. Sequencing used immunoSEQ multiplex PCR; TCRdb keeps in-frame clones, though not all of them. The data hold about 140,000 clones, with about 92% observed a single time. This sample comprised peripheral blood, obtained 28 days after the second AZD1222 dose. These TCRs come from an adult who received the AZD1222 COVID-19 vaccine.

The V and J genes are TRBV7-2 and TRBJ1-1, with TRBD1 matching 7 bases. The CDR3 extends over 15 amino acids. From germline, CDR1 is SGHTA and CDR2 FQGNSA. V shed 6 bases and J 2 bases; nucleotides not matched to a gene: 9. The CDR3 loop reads CASSSGDRPNTEAFF. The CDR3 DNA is TGTGCCAGCAGTTCGGGGGACAGACCTAACACTGAAGCTTTCTTT. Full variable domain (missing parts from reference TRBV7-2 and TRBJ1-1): GAGVSQSPSNKVTEKGKDVELRCDPISGHTALYWYRQSLGQGLEFLIYFQGNSAPDKSGLPSDRFSAERTGGSVSTLTIQRTQQEDSAVYLCASSSGDRPNTEAFFGQGTRLTVV.

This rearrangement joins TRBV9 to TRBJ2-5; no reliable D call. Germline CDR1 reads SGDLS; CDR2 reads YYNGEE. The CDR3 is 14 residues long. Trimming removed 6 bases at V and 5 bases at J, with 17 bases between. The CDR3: CASTPGYSVETQYF. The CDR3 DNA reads TGTGCCAGCACCCCCGGGTACAGCGTGGAGACCCAGTACTTC.

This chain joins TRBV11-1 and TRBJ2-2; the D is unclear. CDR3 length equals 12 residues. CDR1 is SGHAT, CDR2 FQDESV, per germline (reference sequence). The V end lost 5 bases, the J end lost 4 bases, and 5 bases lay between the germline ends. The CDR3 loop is CASSPPTGELFF. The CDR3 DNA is TGTGCCAGCAGCCCTCCCACCGGGGAGCTGTTTTTT.

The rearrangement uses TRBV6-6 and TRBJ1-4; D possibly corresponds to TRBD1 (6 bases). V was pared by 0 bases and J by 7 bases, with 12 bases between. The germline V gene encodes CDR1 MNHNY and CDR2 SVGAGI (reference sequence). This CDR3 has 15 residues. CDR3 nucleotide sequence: TGTGCCAGCAGTTACTCGCAGGGGATAGGTGAAAAACTGTTTTTT. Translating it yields CASSYSQGIGEKLFF.

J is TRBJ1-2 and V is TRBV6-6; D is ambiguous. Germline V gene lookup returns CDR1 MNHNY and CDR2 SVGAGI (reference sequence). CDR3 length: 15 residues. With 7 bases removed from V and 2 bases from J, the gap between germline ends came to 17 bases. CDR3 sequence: CASTRNVNLNYGYTF. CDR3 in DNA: TGTGCCAGCACCCGCAATGTGAATTTAAACTATGGCTACACCTTC.

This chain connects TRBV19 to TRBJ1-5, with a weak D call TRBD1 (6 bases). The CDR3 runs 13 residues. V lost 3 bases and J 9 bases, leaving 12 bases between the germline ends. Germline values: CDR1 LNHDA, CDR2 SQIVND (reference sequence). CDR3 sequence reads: CASSMGVTGPQHF. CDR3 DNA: TGTGCCAGTAGTATGGGTGTGACAGGGCCCCAGCATTTT.

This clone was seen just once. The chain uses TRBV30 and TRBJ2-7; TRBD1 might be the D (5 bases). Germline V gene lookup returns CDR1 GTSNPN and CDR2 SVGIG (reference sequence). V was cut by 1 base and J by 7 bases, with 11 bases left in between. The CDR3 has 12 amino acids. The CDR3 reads CAWSAQALEQYF. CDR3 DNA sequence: TGTGCCTGGAGTGCACAGGCATTGGAGCAGTACTTC.

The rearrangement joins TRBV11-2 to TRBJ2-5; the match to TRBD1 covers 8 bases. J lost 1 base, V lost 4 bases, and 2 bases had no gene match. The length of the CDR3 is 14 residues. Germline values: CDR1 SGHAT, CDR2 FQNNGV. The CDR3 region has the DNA TGTGCCAGCAGCTGGGACAGGTCCCAAGAGACCCAGTACTTC. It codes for CASSWDRSQETQYF.

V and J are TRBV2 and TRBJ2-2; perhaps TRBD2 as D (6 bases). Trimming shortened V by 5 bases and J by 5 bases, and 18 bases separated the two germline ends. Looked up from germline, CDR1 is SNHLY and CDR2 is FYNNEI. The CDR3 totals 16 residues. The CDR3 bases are TGTGCCAGCAGTCCGGGACTCCCGGGCAGTACCGGGGAGCTGTTTTTT. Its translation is CASSPGLPGSTGELFF.

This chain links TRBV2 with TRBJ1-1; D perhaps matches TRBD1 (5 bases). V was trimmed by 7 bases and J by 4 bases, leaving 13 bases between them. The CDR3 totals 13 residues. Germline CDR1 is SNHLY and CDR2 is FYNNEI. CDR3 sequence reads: CASKVQGATEAFF. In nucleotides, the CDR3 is TGTGCCAGCAAGGTCCAAGGGGCCACTGAAGCTTTCTTT.

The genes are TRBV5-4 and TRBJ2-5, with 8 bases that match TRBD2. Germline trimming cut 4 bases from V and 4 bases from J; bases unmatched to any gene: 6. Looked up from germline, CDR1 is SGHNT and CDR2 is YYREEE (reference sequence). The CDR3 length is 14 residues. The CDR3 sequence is CASSDARGAETQYF. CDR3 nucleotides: TGTGCCAGCAGCGATGCGCGGGGGGCAGAGACCCAGTACTTC.

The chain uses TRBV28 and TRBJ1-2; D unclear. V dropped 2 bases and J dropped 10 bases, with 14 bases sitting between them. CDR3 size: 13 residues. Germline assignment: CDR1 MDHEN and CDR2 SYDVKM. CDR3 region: CASSLPDRSSYTF. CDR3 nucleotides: TGTGCCAGCAGTTTACCGGACCGCTCTTCCTACACCTTC.

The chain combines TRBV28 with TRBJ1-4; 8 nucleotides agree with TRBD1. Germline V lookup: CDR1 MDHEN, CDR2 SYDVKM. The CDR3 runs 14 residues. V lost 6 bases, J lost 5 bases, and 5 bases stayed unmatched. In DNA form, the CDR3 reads TGTGCCAGCAGCCTGGGACAGGTGAATGAAAAACTGTTTTTT. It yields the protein CASSLGQVNEKLFF. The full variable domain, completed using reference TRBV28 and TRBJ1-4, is DVKVTQSSRYLVKRTGEKVFLECVQDMDHENMFWYRQDPGLGLRLIYFSYDVKMKEKGDIPEGYSVSREKKERFSLILESASTNQTSMYLCASSLGQVNEKLFFGSGTQLSVL.

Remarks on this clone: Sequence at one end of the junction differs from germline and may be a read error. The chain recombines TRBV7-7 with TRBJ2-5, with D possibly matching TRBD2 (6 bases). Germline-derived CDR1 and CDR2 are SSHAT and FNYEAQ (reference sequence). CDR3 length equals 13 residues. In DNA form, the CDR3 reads TGTGCTAGCAGCAAAGGACTATTAGAGACCCAGTACTTC. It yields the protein CASSKGLLETQYF.

CDR3 amino acids: CASSEATGGIGNEQFF. In DNA, the CDR3 is TGTGCCAGCAGTGAAGCCACAGGGGGCATCGGTAATGAGCAGTTCTTC. The chain is built from TRBV6-1 and TRBJ2-1; 9 bases fit TRBD1. Germline trimming cut 0 bases from V and 7 bases from J; bases unmatched to any gene: 7. There are 16 residues in the CDR3. Germline-derived CDR1 and CDR2 are MNHNS and SASEGT.

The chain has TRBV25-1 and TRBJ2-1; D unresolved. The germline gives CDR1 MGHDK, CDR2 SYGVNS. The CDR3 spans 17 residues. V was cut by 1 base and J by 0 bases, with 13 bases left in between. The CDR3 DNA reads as TGTGCCAGCAGTGAATCGGCCCTAGAGAGCTCCTACAATGAGCAGTTCTTC. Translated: CASSESALESSYNEQFF.

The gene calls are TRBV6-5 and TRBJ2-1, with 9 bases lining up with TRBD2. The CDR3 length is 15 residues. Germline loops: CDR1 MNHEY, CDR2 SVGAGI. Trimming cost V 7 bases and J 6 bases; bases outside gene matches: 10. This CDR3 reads CASIAGTSLVNEQFF. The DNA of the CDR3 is TGTGCCAGCATTGCCGGGACTAGCTTAGTCAATGAGCAGTTCTTC.

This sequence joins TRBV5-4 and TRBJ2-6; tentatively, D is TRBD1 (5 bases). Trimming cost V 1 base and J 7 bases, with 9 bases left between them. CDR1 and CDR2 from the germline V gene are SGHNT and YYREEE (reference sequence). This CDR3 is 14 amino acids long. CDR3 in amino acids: CASSLKGIANVLTF. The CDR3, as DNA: TGTGCCAGCAGCTTGAAGGGGATTGCCAACGTCCTGACTTTC.

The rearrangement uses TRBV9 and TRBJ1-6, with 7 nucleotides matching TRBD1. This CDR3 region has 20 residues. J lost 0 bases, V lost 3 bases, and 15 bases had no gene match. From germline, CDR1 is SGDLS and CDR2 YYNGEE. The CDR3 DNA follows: TGTGCCAGCAGCGAAGGGGGAACCGGGACAGTAGACTCCTATAATTCACCCCTCCACTTT. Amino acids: CASSEGGTGTVDSYNSPLHF.

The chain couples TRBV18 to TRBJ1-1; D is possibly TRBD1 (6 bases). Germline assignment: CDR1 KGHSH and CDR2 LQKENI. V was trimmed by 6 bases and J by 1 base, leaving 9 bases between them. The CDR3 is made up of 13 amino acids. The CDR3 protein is CASSADRNTEAFF. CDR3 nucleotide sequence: TGTGCCAGCTCTGCGGACAGGAACACTGAAGCTTTCTTT. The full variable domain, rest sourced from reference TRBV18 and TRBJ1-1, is NAGVMQNPRHLVRRRGQEARLRCSPMKGHSHVYWYRQLPEEGLKFMVYLQKENIIDESGMPKERFSAEFPKEGPSILRIQQVVRGDSAAYFCASSADRNTEAFFGQGTRLTVV.

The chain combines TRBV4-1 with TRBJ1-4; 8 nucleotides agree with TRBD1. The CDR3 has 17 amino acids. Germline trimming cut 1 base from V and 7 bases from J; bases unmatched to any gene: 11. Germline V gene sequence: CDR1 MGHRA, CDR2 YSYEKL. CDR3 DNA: TGCGCCAGCAGCCAAGTAACCACAGGGGGGCCGGGTGAAAAACTGTTTTTT. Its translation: CASSQVTTGGPGEKLFF.

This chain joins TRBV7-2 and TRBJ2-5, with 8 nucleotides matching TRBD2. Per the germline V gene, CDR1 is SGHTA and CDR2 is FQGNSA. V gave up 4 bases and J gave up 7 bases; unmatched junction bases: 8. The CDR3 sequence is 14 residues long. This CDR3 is CASSSPGGGGTQYF. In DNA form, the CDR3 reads TGTGCCAGCAGCTCCCCGGGGGGGGGCGGGACCCAGTACTTC. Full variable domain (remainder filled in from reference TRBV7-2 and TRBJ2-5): GAGVSQSPSNKVTEKGKDVELRCDPISGHTALYWYRQSLGQGLEFLIYFQGNSAPDKSGLPSDRFSAERTGGSVSTLTIQRTQQEDSAVYLCASSSPGGGGTQYFGPGTRLLVL.

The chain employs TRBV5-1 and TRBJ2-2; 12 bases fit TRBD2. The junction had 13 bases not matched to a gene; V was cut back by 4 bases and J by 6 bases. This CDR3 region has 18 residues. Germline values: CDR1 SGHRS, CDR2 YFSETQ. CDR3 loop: CASSMQTSGRFNAGELFF. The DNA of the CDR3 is TGCGCCAGCAGCATGCAGACTAGCGGGAGATTTAACGCCGGGGAGCTGTTTTTT.

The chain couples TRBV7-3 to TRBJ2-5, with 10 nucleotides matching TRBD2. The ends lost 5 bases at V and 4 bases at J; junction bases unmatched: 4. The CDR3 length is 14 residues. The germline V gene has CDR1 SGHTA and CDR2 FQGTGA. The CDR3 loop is CASSQSGGVETQYF. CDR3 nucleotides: TGTGCCAGCAGCCAGAGCGGGGGGGTAGAGACCCAGTACTTC.

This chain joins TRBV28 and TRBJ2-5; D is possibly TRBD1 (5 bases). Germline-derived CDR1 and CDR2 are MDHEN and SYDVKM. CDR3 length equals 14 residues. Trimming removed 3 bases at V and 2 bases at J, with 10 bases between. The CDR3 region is CASSFSRVQETQYF. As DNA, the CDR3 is TGTGCCAGCAGTTTTAGCAGGGTTCAAGAGACCCAGTACTTC.

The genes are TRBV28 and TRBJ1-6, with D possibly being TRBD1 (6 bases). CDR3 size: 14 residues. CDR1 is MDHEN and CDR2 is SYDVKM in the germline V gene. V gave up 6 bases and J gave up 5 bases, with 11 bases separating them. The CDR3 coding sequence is TGTGCCAGCAGGCGCCCAGGGGATAATTCACCCCTCCACTTT. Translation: CASRRPGDNSPLHF.

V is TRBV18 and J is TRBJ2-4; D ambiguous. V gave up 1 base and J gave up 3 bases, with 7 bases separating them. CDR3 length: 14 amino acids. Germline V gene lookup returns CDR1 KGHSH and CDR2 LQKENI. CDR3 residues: CASSPLSVKNIQYF. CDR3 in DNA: TGTGCCAGCTCACCACTCTCGGTCAAAAACATTCAGTACTTC.

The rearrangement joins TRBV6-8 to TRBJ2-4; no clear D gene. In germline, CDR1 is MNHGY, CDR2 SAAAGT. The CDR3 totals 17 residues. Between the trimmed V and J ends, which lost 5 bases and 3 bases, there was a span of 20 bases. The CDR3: CASSTGPVGVGKNIQYF. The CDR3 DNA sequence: TGTGCCAGCAGTACCGGGCCGGTCGGAGTGGGCAAAAACATTCAGTACTTC.

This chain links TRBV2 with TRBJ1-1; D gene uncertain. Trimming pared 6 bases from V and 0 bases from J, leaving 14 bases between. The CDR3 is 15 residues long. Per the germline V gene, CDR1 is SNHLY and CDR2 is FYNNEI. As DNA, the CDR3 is TGTGCCAGCAGCTTCGGACGGAACATGAACACTGAAGCTTTCTTT. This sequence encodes CASSFGRNMNTEAFF. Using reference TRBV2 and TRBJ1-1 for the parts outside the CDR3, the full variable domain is EPEVTQTPSHQVTQMGQEVILRCVPISNHLYFYWYRQILGQKVEFLVSFYNNEISEKSEIFDDQFSVERPDGSNFTLKIRSTKLEDSAMYFCASSFGRNMNTEAFFGQGTRLTVV.

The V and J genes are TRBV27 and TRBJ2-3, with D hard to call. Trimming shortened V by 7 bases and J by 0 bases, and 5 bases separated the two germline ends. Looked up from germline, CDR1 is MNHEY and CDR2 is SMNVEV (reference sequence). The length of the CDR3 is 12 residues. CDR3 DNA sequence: TGTGCCAGCATGTTTAGCACAGATACGCAGTATTTT. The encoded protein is CASMFSTDTQYF.

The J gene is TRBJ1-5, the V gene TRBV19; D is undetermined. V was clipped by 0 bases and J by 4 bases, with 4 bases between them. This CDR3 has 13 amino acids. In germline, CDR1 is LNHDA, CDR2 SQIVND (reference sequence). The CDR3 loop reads CASSIEGNQPQHF. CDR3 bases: TGTGCCAGTAGTATAGAGGGAAATCAGCCCCAGCATTTT.